This entry lists 8 T cell receptor beta chains sequenced from one sample in a study of OX40 agonist ivuxolimab in advanced cancers. The table came from immunoSEQ multiplex PCR; TCRdb's copy has only in-frame clones and leaves some out. This sample has tens of thousands of clones; 80% to 85% occur once, and the top ten carry over 0.55%. Sequences were derived from CD4+ or CD8+ T cells sorted from blood, sampled in a trial of the OX40 agonist ivuxolimab. The receptors come from an adult with an advanced solid tumor such as melanoma, head and neck, liver or kidney cancer.

V usage is TRBV5-5 and J usage is TRBJ2-5, with TRBD1 matching over 8 bases. This CDR3 region has 16 residues. CDR1 is SGHKS, CDR2 YYEKEE, per germline (reference sequence). V lost 3 bases to trimming and J lost 2 bases; unmatched junction nucleotides: 9. CDR3 loop: CASSSGLGQGQETQYF. The CDR3 bases are TGTGCCAGCAGCTCCGGGCTAGGACAGGGTCAAGAGACCCAGTACTTC.

The gene calls are TRBV2 and TRBJ2-3, with D perhaps TRBD2 (6 bases). The germline V gene encodes CDR1 SNHLY and CDR2 FYNNEI. The V gene lost 8 bases and the J gene lost 1 base, with 19 bases spanning the gap. The CDR3 consists of 16 residues. The CDR3 sequence is CASLPVGGGGTDTQYF. DNA of the CDR3: TGTGCCAGCTTACCCGTCGGAGGAGGGGGCACAGATACGCAGTATTTT.

This clone was found a few times. This chain joins TRBV30 and TRBJ1-2; 8 nucleotides agree with TRBD1. V dropped 8 bases and J dropped 4; count of bases not matched to a gene: 9. Germline V gene data show CDR1 as GTSNPN and CDR2 as SVGIG (reference sequence). This CDR3 has 13 amino acids. CDR3 nucleotides: TGTGCCGGCCGTGAGGGGACAGGCTATGGCTACACCTTC. Its translation is CAGREGTGYGYTF.

V is TRBV7-2 and J is TRBJ2-2; the match to TRBD2 covers 13 bases. The CDR3 sequence is 15 residues long. Germline lookup yields CDR1 SGHTA and CDR2 FQGNSA. Losses at the gene ends were 3 bases for V and 7 bases for J; bases not matched to a gene: 2. CDR3: CASSLGLAGNGELFF. The DNA of the CDR3 is TGTGCCAGCAGCTTGGGACTAGCGGGAAACGGGGAGCTGTTTTTT.

The rearrangement joins TRBV28 to TRBJ2-5, with 8 bases fitting TRBD2. Germline CDR1 MDHEN, CDR2 SYDVKM. The junction had 4 bases not matched to a gene; V was cut back by 3 bases and J by 4 bases. The CDR3 extends over 14 amino acids. The CDR3 DNA sequence: TGTGCCAGCAGTTTTGCGGGAGGAGGAGAGACCCAGTACTTC. Translating gives CASSFAGGGETQYF.

This sequence joins TRBV5-6 and TRBJ2-5; 11 positions agree with TRBD1. The germline V gene encodes CDR1 SGHDT and CDR2 YYEEEE. The CDR3 loop spans 14 amino acids. Trimming at V came to 4 bases and at J to 5 bases, leaving 4 bases not matched to a gene. In nucleotides, the CDR3 is TGTGCCAGCAGCCCCGGGACAGGGGGGGAGACCCAGTACTTC. It translates to CASSPGTGGETQYF. Full variable domain (remainder filled in from reference TRBV5-6 and TRBJ2-5): DAGVTQSPTHLIKTRGQQVTLRCSPKSGHDTVSWYQQALGQGPQFIFQYYEEEERQRGNFPDRFSGHQFPNYSSELNVNALLLGDSALYLCASSPGTGGETQYFGPGTRLLVL.

This chain joins TRBV28 and TRBJ2-1; maybe TRBD2 (7 bases). CDR1 and CDR2 (germline): MDHEN, SYDVKM. The CDR3 loop spans 15 amino acids. The ends were cut back, 1 base at V and 7 bases at J, with 14 bases in the middle. The CDR3 reads CASSLSPGGVNEQFF. DNA of the CDR3: TGTGCCAGCAGTTTATCTCCGGGGGGCGTTAATGAGCAGTTCTTC.

This rearrangement joins TRBV19 to TRBJ1-5; D unclear. Trimming left V 7 bases short and J 0 bases short, with 10 bases between. The germline V gene has CDR1 LNHDA and CDR2 SQIVND (reference sequence). This CDR3 has 14 residues. The CDR3 DNA follows: TGTGCCAGTACCGCTTTCAATAGCAATCAGCCCCAGCATTTT. Residues: CASTAFNSNQPQHF.